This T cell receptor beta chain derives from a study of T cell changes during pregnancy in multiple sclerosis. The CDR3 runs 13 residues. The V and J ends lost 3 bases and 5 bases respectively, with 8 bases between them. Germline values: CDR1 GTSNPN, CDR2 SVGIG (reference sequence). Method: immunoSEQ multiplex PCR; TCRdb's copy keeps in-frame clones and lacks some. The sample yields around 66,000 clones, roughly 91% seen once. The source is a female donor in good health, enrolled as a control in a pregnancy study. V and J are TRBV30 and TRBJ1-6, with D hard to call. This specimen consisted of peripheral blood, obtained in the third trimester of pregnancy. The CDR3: CAWRRPNNSPLHF. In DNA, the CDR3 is TGTGCCTGGAGACGCCCTAATAATTCACCCCTCCACTTT.